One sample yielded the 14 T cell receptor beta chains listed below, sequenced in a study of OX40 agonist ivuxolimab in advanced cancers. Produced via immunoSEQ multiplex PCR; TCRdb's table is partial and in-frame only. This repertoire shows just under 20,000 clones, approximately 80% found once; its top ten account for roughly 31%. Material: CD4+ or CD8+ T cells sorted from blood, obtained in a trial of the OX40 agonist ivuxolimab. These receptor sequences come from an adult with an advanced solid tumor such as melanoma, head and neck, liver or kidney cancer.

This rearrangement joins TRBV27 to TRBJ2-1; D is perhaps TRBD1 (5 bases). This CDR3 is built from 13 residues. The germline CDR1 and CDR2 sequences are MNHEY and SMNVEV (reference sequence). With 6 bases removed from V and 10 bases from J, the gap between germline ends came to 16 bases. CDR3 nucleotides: TGTGCCAGCAGGACTCTGACAGTCCGAGAGCAGTTCTTC. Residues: CASRTLTVREQFF.

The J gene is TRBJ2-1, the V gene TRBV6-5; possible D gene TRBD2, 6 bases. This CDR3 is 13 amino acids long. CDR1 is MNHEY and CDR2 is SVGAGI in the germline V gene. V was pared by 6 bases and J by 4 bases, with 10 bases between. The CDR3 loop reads CASSPGLYNEQFF. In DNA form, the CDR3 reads TGTGCCAGCAGCCCTGGACTATACAATGAGCAGTTCTTC.

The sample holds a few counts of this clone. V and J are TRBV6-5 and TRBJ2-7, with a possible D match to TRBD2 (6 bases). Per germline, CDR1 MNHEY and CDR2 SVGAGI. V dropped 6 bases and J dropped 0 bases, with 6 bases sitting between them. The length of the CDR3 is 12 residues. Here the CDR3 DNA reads TGTGCCAGCAGGCGGGACTCCTACGAGCAGTACTTC. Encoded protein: CASRRDSYEQYF.

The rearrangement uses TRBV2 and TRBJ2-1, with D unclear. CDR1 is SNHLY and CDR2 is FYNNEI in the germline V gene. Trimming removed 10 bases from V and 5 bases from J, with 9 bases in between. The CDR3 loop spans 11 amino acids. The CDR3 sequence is CATTDNNEQFF. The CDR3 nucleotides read TGTGCCACCACAGACAACAATGAGCAGTTCTTC.

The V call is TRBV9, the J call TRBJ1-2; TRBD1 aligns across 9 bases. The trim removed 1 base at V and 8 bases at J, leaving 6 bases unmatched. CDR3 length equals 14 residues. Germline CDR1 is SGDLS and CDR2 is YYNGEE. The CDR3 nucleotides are TGTGCCAGCAGCGTACAATCGACAGGGGGAGGCTACACCTTC. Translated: CASSVQSTGGGYTF.

Here the CDR3 reads CASSLDSGGSNNEQFF. As DNA, the CDR3 is TGCGCCAGCAGCTTAGATAGCGGGGGATCGAACAATGAGCAGTTCTTC. The rearrangement joins TRBV5-1 to TRBJ2-1; 9 bases agree with TRBD2. Germline V lookup: CDR1 SGHRS, CDR2 YFSETQ. CDR3 length equals 16 residues. After removal of 2 bases from V and 5 bases from J, the junction contained 8 bases not matched to a gene.

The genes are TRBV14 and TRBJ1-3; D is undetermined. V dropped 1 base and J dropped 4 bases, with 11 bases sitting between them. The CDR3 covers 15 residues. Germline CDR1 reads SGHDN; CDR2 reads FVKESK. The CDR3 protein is CASSQVGVRGNTIYF. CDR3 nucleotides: TGTGCCAGCAGCCAAGTGGGAGTGCGAGGAAACACCATATATTTT.

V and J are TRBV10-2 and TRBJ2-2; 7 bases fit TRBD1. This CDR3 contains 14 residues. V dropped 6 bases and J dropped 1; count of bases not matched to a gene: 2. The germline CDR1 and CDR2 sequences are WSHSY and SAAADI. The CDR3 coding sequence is TGCGCCAGCAGCCGGACAGGGAACACCGGGGAGCTGTTTTTT. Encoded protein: CASSRTGNTGELFF.

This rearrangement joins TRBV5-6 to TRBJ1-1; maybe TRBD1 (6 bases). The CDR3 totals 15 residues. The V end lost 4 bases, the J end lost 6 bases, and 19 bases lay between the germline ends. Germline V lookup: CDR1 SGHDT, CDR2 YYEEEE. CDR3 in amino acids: CASSPLGGGLSEAFF. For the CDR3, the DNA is TGTGCCAGCAGCCCCCTTGGGGGGGGCTTATCTGAAGCTTTCTTT.

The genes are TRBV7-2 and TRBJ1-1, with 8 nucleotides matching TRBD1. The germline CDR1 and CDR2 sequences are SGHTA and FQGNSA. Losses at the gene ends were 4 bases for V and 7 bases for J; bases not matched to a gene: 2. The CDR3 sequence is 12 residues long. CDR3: CASSYGQGEAFF. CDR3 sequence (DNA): TGTGCCAGCAGCTACGGACAGGGTGAAGCTTTCTTT.

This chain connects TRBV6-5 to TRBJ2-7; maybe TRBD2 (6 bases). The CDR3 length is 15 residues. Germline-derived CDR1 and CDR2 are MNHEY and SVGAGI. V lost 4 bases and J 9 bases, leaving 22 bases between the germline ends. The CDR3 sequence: CASSSLKPSDSPQYF. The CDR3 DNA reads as TGTGCCAGCAGTTCACTCAAACCTAGCGATTCGCCGCAGTACTTC.

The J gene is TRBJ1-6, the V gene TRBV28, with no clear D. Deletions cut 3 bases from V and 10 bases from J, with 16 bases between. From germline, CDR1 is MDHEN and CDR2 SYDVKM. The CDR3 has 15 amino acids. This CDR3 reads CASSFAGPGGSPLHF. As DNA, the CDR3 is TGTGCCAGCAGTTTTGCTGGGCCCGGCGGGTCACCCCTCCACTTT.

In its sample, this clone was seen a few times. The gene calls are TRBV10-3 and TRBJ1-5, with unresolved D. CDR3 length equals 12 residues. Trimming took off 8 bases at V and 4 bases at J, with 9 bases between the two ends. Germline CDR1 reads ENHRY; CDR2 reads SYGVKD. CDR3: CAIAAENQPQHF. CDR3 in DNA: TGTGCCATCGCGGCAGAGAATCAGCCCCAGCATTTT.

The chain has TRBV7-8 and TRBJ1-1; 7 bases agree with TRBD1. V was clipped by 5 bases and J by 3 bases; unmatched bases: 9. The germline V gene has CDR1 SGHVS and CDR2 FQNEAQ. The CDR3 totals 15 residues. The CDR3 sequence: CASSPRTGAYTEAFF. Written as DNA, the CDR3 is TGTGCCAGCAGCCCCCGGACAGGAGCCTACACTGAAGCTTTCTTT.